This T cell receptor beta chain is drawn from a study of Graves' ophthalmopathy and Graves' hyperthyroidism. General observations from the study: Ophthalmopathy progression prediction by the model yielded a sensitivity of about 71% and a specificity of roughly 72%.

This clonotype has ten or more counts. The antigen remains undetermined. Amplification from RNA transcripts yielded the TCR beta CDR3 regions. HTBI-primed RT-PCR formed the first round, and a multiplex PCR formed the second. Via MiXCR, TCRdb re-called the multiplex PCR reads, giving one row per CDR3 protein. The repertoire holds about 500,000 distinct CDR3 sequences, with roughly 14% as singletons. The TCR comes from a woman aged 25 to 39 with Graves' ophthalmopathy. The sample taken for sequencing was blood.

In nucleotides, the CDR3 is TGTGCCAGTAGTATAGGGACAAATCAGCCCCAGCATTTT. Protein product: CASSIGTNQPQHF. The chain joins TRBV19 to TRBJ1-5; D possibly corresponds to TRBD1 (5 bases). V lost 1 base, J lost 4 bases, and 5 bases lay in between. The CDR3 runs 13 residues. The V gene's germline CDR1 is LNHDA and CDR2 SQIVND (reference sequence).